This TCR beta chain derives from a study of cytomegalovirus exposure and HLA in healthy donors. Germline loops: CDR1 ENHRY, CDR2 SYGVKD. CDR3 length equals 11 residues. Losses at the gene ends were 9 bases for V and 7 bases for J; bases not matched to a gene: 2. Researchers ran the PCR with 60 Vbeta and 13 Jbeta primers. The repertoire was sequenced with immunoSEQ multiplex PCR; TCRdb's copy has only in-frame clones and lacks some. The sample consists of fewer than 250,000 clones, about 75% of them appearing once. The sequence came from a male donor in good health and CMV-seronegative. V is TRBV10-3 and J is TRBJ1-1; 10 bases agree with TRBD1. The material sequenced was PBMCs. This chain's CDR3 is CAIGTGVEAFF. CDR3 sequence (DNA): TGTGCCATAGGGACAGGGGTTGAAGCTTTCTTT.